Listed below are T cell receptor beta chains from one sample, sequenced in a study of blood T cell repertoires in COVID-19. The protocol was immunoSEQ multiplex PCR, while the TCRdb copy is restricted to in-frame clones and leaves out a portion. The sample has 230,000 or so clones, 88% seen once. Sequenced: PBMCs or T cells enriched from blood (not recorded which). These TCRs come from a woman aged 35 to 49 with acute COVID-19. Each CDR3 is given with its conserved first and last residue. The D gene is left open where the match is weak. Size is stated for part of the rows, as once, few or many counts, or as a class when the clone is expanded.

D gene	clone size	V gene	J gene	CDR3 protein	CDR3 DNA
TRBD1	-	TRBV11-3	TRBJ2-3	CASSDIGQGRDTQYF	TGTGCCAGCAGCGACATCGGACAGGGTAGAGATACGCAGTATTTT
-	-	TRBV5-6	TRBJ1-4	CASSLGGAGEKLFF	TGTGCCAGCAGTTTAGGGGGGGCCGGTGAAAAACTGTTTTTT
-	few	TRBV5-1	TRBJ1-1	CASSLQGGETEAFF	TGCGCCAGCAGCCTACAGGGAGGGGAGACTGAAGCTTTCTTT
TRBD1	-	TRBV27	TRBJ2-7	CASSLTPPRPGQGRYEQYF	TGTGCCAGCAGTCTAACCCCCCCACGACCGGGACAGGGTAGGTACGAGCAGTACTTC
-	-	TRBV19	TRBJ1-2	CASSIDFRSYGYTF	TGTGCCAGTAGTATAGATTTCCGGAGCTATGGCTACACCTTC
-	-	TRBV7-2	TRBJ2-1	CASLRGSYNEQFF	TGTGCCTCCCTGCGGGGCTCCTACAATGAGCAGTTCTTC
-	-	TRBV11-2	TRBJ2-3	CASSPFVSTDTQYF	TGTGCCAGCAGCCCTTTTGTCTCCACAGATACGCAGTATTTT
-	once	TRBV30	TRBJ1-6	CAWTTAGTSYNSPLHF	TGTGCCTGGACTACTGCAGGGACATCCTATAATTCACCCCTCCACTTT
TRBD1	-	TRBV19	TRBJ1-2	CASIPHGTGSRRYTF	TGTGCCAGTATCCCCCACGGGACAGGGTCCCGTCGCTACACCTTC
TRBD2	-	TRBV2	TRBJ2-3	CARGAGEGTDTQYF	TGTGCCAGAGGGGCGGGAGAGGGCACAGATACGCAGTATTTT
TRBD2	-	TRBV19	TRBJ2-5	CASSTGLAGTETQYF	TGTGCCAGTAGTACGGGACTAGCGGGAACAGAGACCCAGTACTTC
-	-	TRBV5-1	TRBJ1-1	CASSLAAGNTEAFF	TGCGCCAGCAGCTTGGCCGCGGGGAACACTGAAGCTTTCTTT
-	once	TRBV21-1	TRBJ2-2	CASSSRDRGEEAGELFF	TGTGCCAGCAGCAGTAGGGACAGGGGAGAGGAAGCCGGGGAGCTGTTTTTT
-	-	TRBV14	TRBJ1-2	CASSRLDRNYGYTF	TGTGCCAGCAGCCGCCTCGACAGGAACTATGGCTACACCTTC
-	few	TRBV11-2	TRBJ1-1	CASSLGGNTEAFF	TGTGCCAGCAGCTTAGGAGGGAACACTGAAGCTTTCTTT
-	-	TRBV2	TRBJ2-7	CASSETGGREQYF	TGTGCCAGCAGTGAAACCGGGGGGCGGGAGCAGTACTTC
-	-	TRBV19	TRBJ1-2	CASSTLGRGAGYTF	TGTGCCAGTAGTACCCTAGGGCGGGGCGCTGGCTACACCTTC
-	-	TRBV2	TRBJ1-1	CASRQGIEAFF	TGTGCCAGCAGGCAGGGGATTGAAGCTTTCTTT
-	-	TRBV7-2	TRBJ1-2	CASSLWQGNYGYTF	TGTGCCAGCAGCTTATGGCAGGGGAACTATGGCTACACCTTC
-	-	TRBV12-5	TRBJ1-6	CASGQQWALGQSYNSPLHF	TGTGCTAGTGGCCAGCAATGGGCCCTAGGACAGTCCTATAATTCACCCCTCCACTTT
-	-	TRBV24-1	TRBJ2-6	CATSDFPTGLGANVLTF	TGTGCCACCAGTGATTTCCCCACAGGGCTCGGGGCCAACGTCCTGACTTTC
-	-	TRBV7-8	TRBJ1-2	CASSRDSYGYTF	TGTGCCAGCAGCAGAGACAGCTATGGCTACACCTTC
-	-	TRBV30	TRBJ1-2	CAWNRNLGGNYGYTF	TGTGCCTGGAACCGAAACTTAGGGGGTAACTATGGCTACACCTTC
-	-	TRBV29-1	TRBJ2-5	CSAPDRGETQYF	TGCAGCGCCCCAGACCGAGGGGAGACCCAGTACTTC
-	-	TRBV5-1	TRBJ2-3	CASSLRGSRTDTQYF	TGCGCCAGCAGTCTGCGGGGCTCACGAACAGATACGCAGTATTTT
TRBD1	-	TRBV3-1/TRBV3-2	TRBJ1-5	CASGQGGNQPQHF	TGTGCCAGCGGACAGGGGGGAAATCAGCCCCAGCATTTT
-	-	TRBV19	TRBJ2-2	CASSMYGWELFF	TGTGCCAGTAGTATGTATGGCTGGGAGCTGTTTTTT
TRBD1	-	TRBV2	TRBJ1-3	CASRGQGSGNTIYF	TGTGCCAGCAGGGGACAGGGATCAGGAAACACCATATATTTT
-	few	TRBV7-9	TRBJ2-3	CASSLALSTDTQYF	TGTGCCAGCAGCTTGGCATTAAGCACAGATACGCAGTATTTT
-	-	TRBV25-1	TRBJ1-2	CASSTQGYGYTF	TGTGCCAGCAGTACACAGGGCTATGGCTACACCTTC
TRBD1	once	TRBV6-5	TRBJ1-1	CASSKGQGVFEAFF	TGTGCCAGCAGTAAGGGACAGGGGGTTTTTGAAGCTTTCTTT
-	-	TRBV3-1/TRBV3-2	TRBJ1-2	CASYKAGAGSYGYTF	TGTGCCAGCTACAAAGCCGGAGCGGGCAGCTATGGCTACACCTTC
TRBD1	-	TRBV5-8	TRBJ2-3	CASSSDRVPYTQYF	TGTGCCAGCAGCTCCGACAGGGTACCGTATACGCAGTATTTT
TRBD1	-	TRBV27	TRBJ1-6	CASRVDREGSPLHF	TGTGCCAGCCGAGTTGACAGGGAAGGTTCACCCCTCCACTTT
-	-	TRBV27	TRBJ2-2	CASSPWGGANGELFF	TGTGCCAGCAGCCCATGGGGGGGGGCGAACGGGGAGCTGTTTTTT
TRBD1	-	TRBV10-3	TRBJ1-2	CAINSDRGHGYTF	TGTGCCATCAACTCGGACAGGGGGCATGGCTACACCTTC
TRBD1	-	TRBV29-1	TRBJ2-3	CSVEDLRTGEDTQYF	TGCAGCGTTGAAGATCTTAGGACAGGGGAAGATACGCAGTATTTT
-	-	TRBV7-2	TRBJ1-3	CASSSTGSGNTIYF	TGTGCCAGCAGCTCAACAGGGTCTGGAAACACCATATATTTT
TRBD2	-	TRBV11-2	TRBJ2-1	CASSLGGTSSREQFF	TGTGCCAGCAGCTTAGGTGGGACTAGCTCGCGTGAGCAGTTCTTC
TRBD1	once	TRBV7-9	TRBJ1-1	CASSFTGGTEAFF	TGTGCCAGCAGCTTTACAGGGGGGACTGAAGCTTTCTTT
-	-	TRBV18	TRBJ1-1	CASSQRGAGDTEAFF	TGTGCCAGCTCCCAACGGGGGGCTGGGGACACTGAAGCTTTCTTT
TRBD2	-	TRBV7-2	TRBJ2-3	CASRTGGRTDTQYF	TGTGCCAGCAGGACGGGGGGAAGGACAGATACGCAGTATTTT
TRBD1	-	TRBV7-2	TRBJ2-3	CASSSQGARRADTQYF	TGTGCCAGCAGCTCCCAGGGGGCCCGTCGGGCAGATACGCAGTATTTT
TRBD2	-	TRBV7-2	TRBJ2-1	CASSLVTSGRGKDEQFF	TGTGCCAGCAGCTTAGTGACTAGCGGGAGGGGTAAGGATGAGCAGTTCTTC
TRBD1	-	TRBV28	TRBJ2-3	CASSSSGQGKADTQYF	TGTGCCAGCAGTTCTAGTGGACAGGGGAAGGCAGATACGCAGTATTTT
-	-	TRBV5-1	TRBJ2-3	CASSLNGADTQYF	TGCGCCAGCAGCTTGAACGGGGCAGATACGCAGTATTTT
TRBD2	-	TRBV4-3	TRBJ2-3	CASSQDLSGGQGWSTDTQYF	TGCGCCAGCAGCCAAGATCTATCGGGGGGGCAGGGCTGGAGCACAGATACGCAGTATTTT
-	-	TRBV5-4	TRBJ2-5	CASTSGKGEETQYF	TGTGCCAGCACCTCAGGAAAGGGGGAAGAGACCCAGTACTTC
TRBD1	-	TRBV6-1	TRBJ2-7	CASSEAETGNAVRYF	TGTGCCAGCAGTGAAGCAGAGACAGGGAATGCGGTACGGTACTTC
-	-	TRBV2	TRBJ1-2	CASILGQYYGYTF	TGTGCCAGCATCCTTGGACAGTACTATGGCTACACCTTC
TRBD1	-	TRBV20-1	TRBJ1-5	CSASRGLGSNQPQHF	TGCAGTGCTAGTAGGGGGCTGGGGAGCAATCAGCCCCAGCATTTT
TRBD1	-	TRBV11-2	TRBJ1-2	CASTKTGTYGYTF	TGTGCCAGCACCAAGACAGGGACGTATGGCTACACCTTC
TRBD1	-	TRBV7-6	TRBJ1-4	CASSLNPGQGNEKLFF	TGTGCCAGCAGTTTGAACCCGGGACAGGGGAATGAAAAACTGTTTTTT
TRBD2	-	TRBV7-9	TRBJ2-1	CASSRGLAGGMPFF	TGTGCCAGCAGCCGCGGGCTAGCGGGAGGAATGCCGTTCTTC
-	-	TRBV14	TRBJ1-2	CASSSRTVYGYTF	TGTGCCAGCAGCTCAAGGACAGTCTATGGCTACACCTTC
TRBD1	-	TRBV7-9	TRBJ2-7	CASSSGQGLYYEQYF	TGTGCCAGCAGCTCCGGACAGGGGCTTTACTACGAGCAGTACTTC
TRBD2	-	TRBV5-4	TRBJ2-2	CASSFGLAGGRGELFF	TGTGCCAGCAGCTTCGGACTAGCGGGAGGGCGCGGGGAGCTGTTTTTT
-	-	TRBV6-5	TRBJ1-6	CASSYSITANSPLHF	TGTGCCAGCAGTTACTCCATTACAGCTAATTCACCCCTCCACTTT
TRBD2	-	TRBV2	TRBJ2-3	CASSSGRTTDTQYF	TGTGCCAGCAGTAGCGGGAGGACCACAGATACGCAGTATTTT